This T cell receptor (beta chain) was retrieved from a study of neurological immune-mediated disorders. PBMCs stored at -80 C, 2 million in total, were the source of the unsorted libraries. This clonotype was seen ten or more times. Its specificity is not known. CDR1 SEHNR and CDR2 FQNEAQ come from the germline V gene (reference sequence). V gave up 5 bases and J gave up 5 bases; unmatched junction bases: 8. This CDR3 is built from 15 residues. Overall study results and limits: Grouping of repertoires by phylogeny put those of 18 of 34 multiple sclerosis patients into a single related-CDR3 cluster, a possible signature. None of the CDR3 amino acid sequences of expanded clones were shared across subjects, and this suggested private repertoires in all groups.

Template-switch 5'RACE cDNA synthesis added a 10-nucleotide unique molecular identifier. TCRdb redid the calling of the 5' RACE reads with MiXCR, one entry per CDR3 protein. The repertoire consists of roughly 70,000 distinct CDR3 sequences, with around 5.2% occurring once and the leading ten covering 2.5% to 3%. The sequenced sample was PBMCs. The clonotype comes from a woman between 25 and 40 years old with multiple sclerosis. This chain uses TRBV7-9 with TRBJ2-3, with 9 bases that match TRBD1. This chain's CDR3 is CASSQPGQGRDTQYF. The CDR3 DNA follows: TGTGCCAGCAGCCAACCGGGACAGGGAAGAGATACGCAGTATTTT.